Below, 32 T cell receptor beta chains from the same sample are listed, as sequenced in a study of beta chain features in type 1 diabetes. The authors reverse transcribed all of the isolated RNA, so sequencing captured expressed TCRB transcripts. Data came from immunoSEQ multiplex PCR; TCRdb stores just in-frame clones and leaves some out. The sample contains about 230,000 clones, 9% to 10% of which appear only once. Source material: naive CD4+ T cells from blood. All receptors derive from a woman aged 18-30 years in good health.

This clone was seen a handful of times. The chain joins TRBV5-1 to TRBJ2-1, with 10 bases that match TRBD1. Looked up from germline, CDR1 is SGHRS and CDR2 is YFSETQ. Losses at the gene ends were 2 bases for V and 6 bases for J; bases not matched to a gene: 8. CDR3 size: 16 residues. The chain's CDR3 is CASSFSPGTGVNEQFF. CDR3 coding DNA: TGCGCCAGCAGCTTTTCTCCCGGGACAGGGGTCAATGAGCAGTTCTTC.

The rearrangement uses TRBV5-4 and TRBJ2-5; maybe TRBD1 (6 bases). CDR1 and CDR2 from the germline V gene are SGHNT and YYREEE (reference sequence). The CDR3 has 13 residues. V was cut by 3 bases and J by 2 bases, with 8 bases left in between. CDR3 protein: CASSSQGQETQYF. The CDR3 DNA reads TGTGCCAGCAGCTCGCAGGGGCAAGAGACCCAGTACTTC.

This chain uses TRBV5-5 with TRBJ2-4; D is ambiguous. This CDR3 region has 13 residues. The germline CDR1 and CDR2 sequences are SGHKS and YYEKEE (reference sequence). With 5 bases removed from V and 6 bases from J, the gap between germline ends came to 12 bases. The CDR3 sequence: CASRPQVGNIQYF. CDR3 bases: TGTGCCAGCAGACCTCAAGTCGGAAACATTCAGTACTTC.

This clone appeared a few times. The V call is TRBV6-1, the J call TRBJ1-5, with 7 bases fitting TRBD1. The CDR3 runs 19 residues. The V gene's germline CDR1 is MNHNS and CDR2 SASEGT. J gave up 3 bases and V 4 bases, and 18 bases lay outside the gene matches. The CDR3 is CASSALLGGGRMDNQPQHF. As DNA, the CDR3 is TGTGCCAGCAGTGCCCTCCTAGGAGGGGGCAGGATGGACAATCAGCCCCAGCATTTT.

A few counts support this clone. The chain joins TRBV6-5 to TRBJ2-1, with 11 positions matching TRBD2. The CDR3 totals 14 residues. Germline loops: CDR1 MNHEY, CDR2 SVGAGI. With V trimmed by 6 bases and J by 6 bases, 4 bases remained unmatched. This chain's CDR3 is CASRIAGGGNEQFF. CDR3 in DNA: TGTGCCAGCAGGATAGCGGGGGGGGGCAATGAGCAGTTCTTC.

This clone was detected only a few times. V is TRBV7-3 and J is TRBJ1-3; 7 nucleotides match TRBD1. CDR1 SGHTA and CDR2 FQGTGA come from the germline V gene. V was clipped by 5 bases and J by 0 bases; unmatched bases: 7. The CDR3 covers 16 residues. CDR3 sequence reads: CASSVGGQVSGNTIYF. The CDR3 DNA reads as TGTGCCAGCAGCGTAGGCGGACAGGTCTCTGGAAACACCATATATTTT.

A remark on this clone: Other nucleotide sequences in the sample specify the same CDR3. The V gene is TRBV5-1, the J gene TRBJ2-1, with D possibly matching TRBD1 (5 bases). Germline V CDR1 and CDR2: SGHRS, YFSETQ. V dropped 0 bases and J dropped 2 bases, with 6 bases sitting between them. The CDR3 is 14 residues long. CDR3 nucleotides: TGCGCCAGCAGCTTGGAGGGGCCCTACAATGAGCAGTTCTTC. It encodes CASSLEGPYNEQFF.

Only a few counts were recorded for this clone. V usage is TRBV30 and J usage is TRBJ2-7; D not resolved. The length of the CDR3 is 15 residues. The ends were cut back, 2 bases at V and 1 base at J, with 15 bases in the middle. From germline, CDR1 is GTSNPN and CDR2 SVGIG (reference sequence). The CDR3 DNA follows: TGTGCCTGGAGTCACAACTCAGGAAGGTCCTACGAGCAGTACTTC. Amino acids: CAWSHNSGRSYEQYF.

This clone turned up a few times. The V and J genes are TRBV2 and TRBJ1-2, with D possibly matching TRBD1 (6 bases). Germline V gene lookup returns CDR1 SNHLY and CDR2 FYNNEI. V lost 6 bases, J lost 4 bases, and 12 bases lay in between. The CDR3 is made up of 13 amino acids. The CDR3 DNA sequence: TGTGCCAGCAGCTCCGGGGACATCTATGGCTACACCTTC. Amino acid sequence: CASSSGDIYGYTF.

This chain uses TRBV5-1 with TRBJ1-1; 8 bases are a match to TRBD1. Trimming took 3 bases from V and 8 from J; bases not matched to a gene: 6. Germline V CDR1 and CDR2: SGHRS, YFSETQ. The CDR3 loop spans 13 amino acids. CDR3 amino acids: CASSSGQGVEAFF. CDR3 nucleotides: TGCGCCAGCAGCTCCGGACAGGGCGTGGAAGCTTTCTTT.

This clone showed up just a few times. This sequence joins TRBV5-1 and TRBJ2-1; the match to TRBD2 covers 12 bases. The CDR3 is 15 residues long. V gave up 0 bases and J gave up 7 bases; unmatched junction bases: 2. Looked up from germline, CDR1 is SGHRS and CDR2 is YFSETQ. CDR3 in DNA: TGCGCCAGCAGCTTGGTTGGGACTAGCGGGAATGAGCAGTTCTTC. Translated: CASSLVGTSGNEQFF.

This clone was seen many times. The chain carries TRBV5-4 and TRBJ2-5, with 7 bases aligning to TRBD1. CDR1 and CDR2 from the germline V gene are SGHNT and YYREEE (reference sequence). The V and J ends lost 4 bases and 2 bases, in that order; junction bases with no gene match: 5. The CDR3 runs 14 residues. In nucleotides, the CDR3 is TGTGCCAGCAGCACTGGGACAGTACAAGAGACCCAGTACTTC. It yields the protein CASSTGTVQETQYF.

This clone was observed a few times. The rearrangement uses TRBV5-1 and TRBJ2-7, with D perhaps matching TRBD2 (7 bases). This CDR3 region has 14 residues. Germline V gene sequence: CDR1 SGHRS, CDR2 YFSETQ. Trimming shortened V by 7 bases and J by 2 bases, and 16 bases separated the two germline ends. The CDR3 sequence: CASGEKGGAYEQYF. The CDR3 DNA reads TGCGCCAGCGGCGAAAAGGGGGGGGCCTACGAGCAGTACTTC.

The rearrangement links TRBV5-8 to TRBJ1-5; 11 bases are shared with TRBD1. In germline, CDR1 is SGHTS, CDR2 YDEGEE. V trimming: 3 bases; J trimming: 3 bases; junction bases outside the gene matches: 8. The length of the CDR3 is 17 residues. The CDR3 DNA follows: TGTGCCAGCAGCTCAGGACAGGGGGCCCGTTCCAATCAGCCCCAGCATTTT. Protein sequence: CASSSGQGARSNQPQHF.

This clone has a handful of counts. The rearrangement links TRBV6-5 to TRBJ2-3, with a possible D match to TRBD1 (6 bases). Germline V gives CDR1 MNHEY, CDR2 SVGAGI. This CDR3 has 15 residues. V was shortened by 4 bases and J by 3 bases, with 14 bases between the two germline ends. The CDR3 reads CASSLTWTATDTQYF. The CDR3 DNA reads as TGTGCCAGCAGTTTGACCTGGACAGCAACAGATACGCAGTATTTT.

This clone turned up a few times. This chain's CDR3 is CASRARTSNNQPQHF. CDR3 in DNA: TGTGCCAGCAGGGCCAGGACAAGTAACAATCAGCCCCAGCATTTT. The gene calls are TRBV6-1 and TRBJ1-5, with a possible D match to TRBD1 (5 bases). This CDR3 spans 15 amino acids. Germline assignment: CDR1 MNHNS and CDR2 SASEGT. The V end was cut by 6 bases, the J end by 3 bases, with 15 bases between.

The table lists this clone with a few counts. The chain is built from TRBV27 and TRBJ2-3; 14 bases line up with TRBD2. The CDR3 spans 20 residues. Germline assignment: CDR1 MNHEY and CDR2 SMNVEV (reference sequence). Trimming cost V 2 bases and J 4 bases; bases outside gene matches: 14. The CDR3 DNA reads as TGTGCCAGCAGTTTAACGTTGCGCGGGACTAGCGGGAGTAAAGCAGATACGCAGTATTTT. Amino acids: CASSLTLRGTSGSKADTQYF.

The CDR3 DNA reads as TGCGCCAGCACGCTGCGGGGGGTAGGGGGCTACACCTTC. Its translation: CASTLRGVGGYTF. The chain joins TRBV5-1 to TRBJ1-2, with a weak D call TRBD1 (5 bases). The CDR3 contains 13 residues. V was pared by 6 bases and J by 8 bases, with 17 bases between. The V gene's germline CDR1 is SGHRS and CDR2 YFSETQ.

This clone was detected only a few times. The chain is built from TRBV30 and TRBJ1-6; no reliable D call. Germline V gene lookup returns CDR1 GTSNPN and CDR2 SVGIG (reference sequence). The length of the CDR3 is 13 residues. V was shortened by 5 bases and J by 7 bases, with 12 bases between the two germline ends. The CDR3 coding sequence is TGTGCCTGGTGTCCCCTGGAGAATTCACCCCTCCACTTT. This encodes CAWCPLENSPLHF.

This clone has more than one count but fewer than ten. The CDR3 nucleotides read TGTGCCAGCAGTTCGAACAGGGGAAACCCACCCCTCCACTTT. This gives the protein CASSSNRGNPPLHF. V gene TRBV6-5 combines with J gene TRBJ1-6; 7 bases are shared with TRBD1. Per germline, CDR1 MNHEY and CDR2 SVGAGI. CDR3 length: 14 residues. V was pared by 4 bases and J by 11 bases, with 8 bases of the junction left unmatched.

The genes are TRBV13 and TRBJ1-1; a weak D match, TRBD1 (5 bases). Trimming pared 2 bases from V and 5 bases from J, leaving 12 bases between. This CDR3 is 14 amino acids long. Per the germline V gene, CDR1 is PRHDT and CDR2 is FYEKMQ (reference sequence). CDR3 sequence: CASSLRQGVTEAFF. The CDR3 DNA sequence: TGTGCCAGCAGCTTACGTCAGGGTGTAACTGAAGCTTTCTTT.

The chain uses TRBV30 and TRBJ1-6, with 7 bases that match TRBD1. The CDR3 runs 15 residues. J was trimmed by 4 bases and V by 2 bases; bases with no gene match: 5. CDR1 is GTSNPN, CDR2 SVGIG, per germline (reference sequence). The CDR3 bases are TGTGCCTGGAGTAAGGGACAGCCTTATAATTCACCCCTCCACTTT. This encodes CAWSKGQPYNSPLHF.

This rearrangement joins TRBV27 to TRBJ1-6, with 7 bases lining up with TRBD1. With 3 bases clipped from V and 2 bases from J, the junction kept 7 bases outside the gene matches. CDR3 length: 17 amino acids. The V gene's germline CDR1 is MNHEY and CDR2 SMNVEV (reference sequence). For the CDR3, the DNA is TGTGCCAGCAGTTTCCGACAGGGTTTAACCTATAATTCACCCCTCCACTTT. Translated: CASSFRQGLTYNSPLHF.

This clone was detected only a few times. This sequence joins TRBV9 and TRBJ2-5, with a weak D call TRBD1 (6 bases). Germline loops: CDR1 SGDLS, CDR2 YYNGEE. The CDR3 is 16 residues long. V lost 4 bases and J lost 1, with 17 bases in between. The chain's CDR3 is CASSPPPGAGQETQYF. The DNA for the CDR3 is TGTGCCAGCAGCCCGCCCCCAGGGGCAGGCCAAGAGACCCAGTACTTC.

This sequence joins TRBV5-1 and TRBJ2-3; D unclear. CDR3 length equals 14 residues. Trimming left V 0 bases short and J 0 bases short, with 5 bases between. Looked up from germline, CDR1 is SGHRS and CDR2 is YFSETQ. The chain's CDR3 is CASSLDQSTDTQYF. The CDR3 DNA sequence: TGCGCCAGCAGCTTGGATCAAAGCACAGATACGCAGTATTTT.

This clone was recorded a few times. This chain connects TRBV25-1 to TRBJ1-2, with 7 nucleotides matching TRBD1. The CDR3 runs to 15 residues. V trimming: 6 bases; J trimming: 4 bases; junction bases outside the gene matches: 11. Germline CDR1 and CDR2: MGHDK and SYGVNS. The CDR3 DNA sequence: TGTGCCAGCAGCGGGAACAGGGGCCCGATCTATGGCTACACCTTC. As protein: CASSGNRGPIYGYTF.

This clone has more than one count but fewer than ten. This rearrangement joins TRBV15 to TRBJ2-1, with 11 bases that match TRBD2. V dropped 0 bases and J dropped 6; count of bases not matched to a gene: 7. CDR3 length: 17 amino acids. In germline, CDR1 is LNHNV, CDR2 YYDKDF (reference sequence). CDR3 nucleotides: TGTGCCACCAGCAGAGATCCCGGGACTAGCGGCTCCAATGAGCAGTTCTTC. Translating it yields CATSRDPGTSGSNEQFF.

This sequence joins TRBV6-1 and TRBJ1-1, with a tentative D call TRBD1 (5 bases). Germline CDR1 and CDR2: MNHNS and SASEGT. CDR3 length: 15 amino acids. V was clipped by 1 base and J by 3 bases, with 12 bases between them. The CDR3 nucleotides are TGTGCCAGCAGTGAAGATGTGGGGCTGTACACTGAAGCTTTCTTT. Its translation: CASSEDVGLYTEAFF.

The DNA for the CDR3 is TGTGCCTGGAGTGTAAAGGGGCGTAACTATGGCTACACCTTC. Amino acids: CAWSVKGRNYGYTF. V usage is TRBV30 and J usage is TRBJ1-2; TRBD1 might be the D (5 bases). This CDR3 comprises 14 residues. CDR1 and CDR2 from the germline V gene are GTSNPN and SVGIG (reference sequence). V lost 0 bases and J lost 1, with 9 bases in between.

The sample holds a few counts of this clone. The chain uses TRBV13 and TRBJ2-1, with D tentatively TRBD1 (6 bases). The V gene's germline CDR1 is PRHDT and CDR2 FYEKMQ (reference sequence). V lost 5 bases to trimming and J lost 12 bases, with 23 bases between them. The CDR3 extends over 15 amino acids. The chain's CDR3 is CASSPGMETGPVQFF. The DNA for the CDR3 is TGTGCCAGCAGCCCAGGAATGGAGACAGGACCGGTGCAGTTCTTC. Variable domain in full (rest from reference TRBV13 and TRBJ2-1): AAGVIQSPRHLIKEKRETATLKCYPIPRHDTVYWYQQGPGQDPQFLISFYEKMQSDKGSIPDRFSAQQFSDYHSELNMSSLELGDSALYFCASSPGMETGPVQFFGPGTRLTVL.

This clone was seen only a few times. This chain uses TRBV4-1 with TRBJ1-6; D not certain. The germline V gene encodes CDR1 MGHRA and CDR2 YSYEKL. The CDR3 totals 13 residues. V was pared by 0 bases and J by 11 bases, with 8 bases between. CDR3 DNA sequence: TGCGCCAGCAGCCAAGAGAACAGTACACCCCTCCACTTT. Encoded protein: CASSQENSTPLHF.

The chain links TRBV2 to TRBJ1-5; TRBD1 aligns across 9 bases. The CDR3 contains 16 residues. V lost 6 bases to trimming and J lost 2 bases; unmatched junction nucleotides: 8. Germline CDR1 is SNHLY and CDR2 is FYNNEI. CDR3: CASRPGQGSGNQPQHF. CDR3 coding DNA: TGTGCCAGCAGGCCGGGACAGGGAAGCGGCAATCAGCCCCAGCATTTT.